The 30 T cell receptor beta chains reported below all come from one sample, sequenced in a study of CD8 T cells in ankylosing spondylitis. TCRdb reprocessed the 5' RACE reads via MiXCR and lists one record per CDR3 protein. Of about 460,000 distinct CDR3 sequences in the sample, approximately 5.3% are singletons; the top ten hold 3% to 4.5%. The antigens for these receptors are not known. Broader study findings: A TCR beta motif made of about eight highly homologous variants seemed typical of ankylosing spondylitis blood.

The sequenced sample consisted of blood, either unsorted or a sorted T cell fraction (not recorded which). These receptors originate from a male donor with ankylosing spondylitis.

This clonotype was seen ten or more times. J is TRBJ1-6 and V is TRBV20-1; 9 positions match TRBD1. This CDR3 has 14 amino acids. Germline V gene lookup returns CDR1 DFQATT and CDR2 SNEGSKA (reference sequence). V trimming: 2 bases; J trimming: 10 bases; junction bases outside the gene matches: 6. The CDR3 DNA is TGCAGTGCTAGATCGGGACAGGGAGAGTCACCCCTCCACTTT. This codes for CSARSGQGESPLHF.

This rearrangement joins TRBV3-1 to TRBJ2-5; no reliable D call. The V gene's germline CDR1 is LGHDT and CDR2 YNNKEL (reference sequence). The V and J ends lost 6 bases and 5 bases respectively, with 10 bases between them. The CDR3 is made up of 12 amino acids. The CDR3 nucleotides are TGTGCCAGCAGAGGAGCCGGGGAGACCCAGTACTTC. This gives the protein CASRGAGETQYF.

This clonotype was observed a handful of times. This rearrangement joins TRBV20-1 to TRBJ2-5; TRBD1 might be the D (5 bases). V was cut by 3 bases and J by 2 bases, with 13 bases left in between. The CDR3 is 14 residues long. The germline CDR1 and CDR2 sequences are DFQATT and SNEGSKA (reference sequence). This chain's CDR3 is CSASGYDRQETQYF. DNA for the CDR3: TGCAGTGCTAGCGGTTATGACAGACAAGAGACCCAGTACTTC.

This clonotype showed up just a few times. The CDR3 bases are TGCAGTGCTAGTGAGATTGGGGCCAGGTACAATGAGCAGTTCTTC. Protein sequence: CSASEIGARYNEQFF. V gene TRBV20-1 combines with J gene TRBJ2-1; possibly TRBD1 for D (5 bases). The CDR3 is 15 amino acids. Germline lookup yields CDR1 DFQATT and CDR2 SNEGSKA (reference sequence). V gave up 3 bases and J gave up 4 bases, with 16 bases separating them.

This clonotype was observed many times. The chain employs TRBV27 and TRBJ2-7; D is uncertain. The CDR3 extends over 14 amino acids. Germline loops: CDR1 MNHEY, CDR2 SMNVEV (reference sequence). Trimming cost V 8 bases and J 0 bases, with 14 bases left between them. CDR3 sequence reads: CASGLTGTSYEQYF. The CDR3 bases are TGTGCCAGCGGCCTGACTGGCACCTCCTACGAGCAGTACTTC.

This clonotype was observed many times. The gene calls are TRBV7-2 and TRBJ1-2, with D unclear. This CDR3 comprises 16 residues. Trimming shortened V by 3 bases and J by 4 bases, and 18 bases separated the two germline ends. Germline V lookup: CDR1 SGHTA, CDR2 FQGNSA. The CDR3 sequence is CASSFVSFPPSYGYTF. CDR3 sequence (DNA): TGTGCCAGCAGCTTTGTCAGTTTCCCCCCCAGCTATGGCTACACCTTC. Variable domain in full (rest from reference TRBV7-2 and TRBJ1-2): GAGVSQSPSNKVTEKGKDVELRCDPISGHTALYWYRQSLGQGLEFLIYFQGNSAPDKSGLPSDRFSAERTGGSVSTLTIQRTQQEDSAVYLCASSFVSFPPSYGYTFGSGTRLTVV.

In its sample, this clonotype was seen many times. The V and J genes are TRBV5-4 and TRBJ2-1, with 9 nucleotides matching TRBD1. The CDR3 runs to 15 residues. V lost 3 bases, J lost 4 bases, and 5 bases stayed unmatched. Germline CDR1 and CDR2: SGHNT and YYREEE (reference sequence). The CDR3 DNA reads TGTGCCAGCAGCTCGGGACAGGGCCCTTACAATGAGCAGTTCTTC. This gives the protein CASSSGQGPYNEQFF. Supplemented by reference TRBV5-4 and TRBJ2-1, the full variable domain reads ETGVTQSPTHLIKTRGQQVTLRCSSQSGHNTVSWYQQALGQGPQFIFQYYREEENGRGNFPPRFSGLQFPNYSSELNVNALELDDSALYLCASSSGQGPYNEQFFGPGTRLTVL.

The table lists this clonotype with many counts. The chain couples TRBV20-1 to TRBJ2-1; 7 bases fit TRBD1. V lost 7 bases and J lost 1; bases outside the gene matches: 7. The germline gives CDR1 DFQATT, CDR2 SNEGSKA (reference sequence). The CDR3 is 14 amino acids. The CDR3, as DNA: TGCAGTGTTAAAACGGGACAGTCCTACAATGAGCAGTTCTTC. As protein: CSVKTGQSYNEQFF.

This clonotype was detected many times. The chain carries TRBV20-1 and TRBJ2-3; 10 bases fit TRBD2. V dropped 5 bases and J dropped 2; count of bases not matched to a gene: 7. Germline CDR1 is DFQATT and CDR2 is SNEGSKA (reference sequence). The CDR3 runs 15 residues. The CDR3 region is CSARRTSGFTDTQYF. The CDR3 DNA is TGCAGTGCTCGCCGGACTAGCGGTTTCACAGATACGCAGTATTTT.

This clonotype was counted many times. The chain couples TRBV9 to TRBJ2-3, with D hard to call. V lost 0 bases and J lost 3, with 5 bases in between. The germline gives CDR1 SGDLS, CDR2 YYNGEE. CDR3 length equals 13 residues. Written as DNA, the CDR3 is TGTGCCAGCAGCGTAGAGGTTACAGATACGCAGTATTTT. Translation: CASSVEVTDTQYF.

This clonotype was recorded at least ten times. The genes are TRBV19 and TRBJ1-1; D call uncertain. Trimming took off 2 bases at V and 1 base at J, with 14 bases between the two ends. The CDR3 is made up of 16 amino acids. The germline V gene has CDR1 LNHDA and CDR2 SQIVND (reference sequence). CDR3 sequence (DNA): TGTGCCAGTAGTATAATAGGAGCTGGATCGAACACTGAAGCTTTCTTT. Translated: CASSIIGAGSNTEAFF.

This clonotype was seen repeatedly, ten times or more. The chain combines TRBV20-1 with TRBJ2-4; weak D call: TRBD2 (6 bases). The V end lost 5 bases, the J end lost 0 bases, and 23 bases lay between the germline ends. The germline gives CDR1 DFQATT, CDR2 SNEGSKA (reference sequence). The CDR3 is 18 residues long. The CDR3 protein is CSAYPQGGRRIAKNIQYF. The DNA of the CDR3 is TGCAGTGCTTACCCCCAGGGTGGGAGGAGGATAGCCAAAAACATTCAGTACTTC.

This CDR3 reads CASNAGVAYEQYF. In DNA, the CDR3 is TGTGCCAGCAATGCAGGGGTAGCGTACGAGCAGTACTTC. The chain carries TRBV2 and TRBJ2-7; tentative D call: TRBD1 (6 bases). The CDR3 totals 13 residues. V was clipped by 7 bases and J by 4 bases, with 14 bases between them. Germline V gene data show CDR1 as SNHLY and CDR2 as FYNNEI.

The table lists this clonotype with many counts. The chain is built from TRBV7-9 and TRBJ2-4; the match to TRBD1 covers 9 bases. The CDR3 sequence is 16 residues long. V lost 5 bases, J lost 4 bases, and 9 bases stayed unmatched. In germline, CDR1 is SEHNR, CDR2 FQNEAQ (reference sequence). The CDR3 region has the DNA TGTGCCAGCAGCCCAGGGACAGGGTCGGGTAAAAACATTCAGTACTTC. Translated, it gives CASSPGTGSGKNIQYF.

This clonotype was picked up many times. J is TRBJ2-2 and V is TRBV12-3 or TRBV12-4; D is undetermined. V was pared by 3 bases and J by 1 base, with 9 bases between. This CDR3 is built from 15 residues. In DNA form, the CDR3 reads TGTGCCAGCAGTTTTGACTGGGGGAACACCGGGGAGCTGTTTTTT. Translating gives CASSFDWGNTGELFF.

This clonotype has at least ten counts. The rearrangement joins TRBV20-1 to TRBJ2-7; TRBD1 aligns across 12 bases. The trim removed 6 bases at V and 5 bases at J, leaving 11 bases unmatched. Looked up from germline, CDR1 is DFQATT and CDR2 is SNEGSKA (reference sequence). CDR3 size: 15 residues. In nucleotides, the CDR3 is TGCAGTGCCGGGTCAACCGGGACAGGGGGCCACGAGCAGTACTTC. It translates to CSAGSTGTGGHEQYF.

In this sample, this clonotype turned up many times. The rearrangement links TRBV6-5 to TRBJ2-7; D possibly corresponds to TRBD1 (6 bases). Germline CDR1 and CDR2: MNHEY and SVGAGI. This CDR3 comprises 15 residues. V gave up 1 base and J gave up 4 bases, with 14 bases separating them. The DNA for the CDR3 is TGTGCCAGCAGTTACTACGAGGGGGTTCATTACGAGCAGTACTTC. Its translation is CASSYYEGVHYEQYF.

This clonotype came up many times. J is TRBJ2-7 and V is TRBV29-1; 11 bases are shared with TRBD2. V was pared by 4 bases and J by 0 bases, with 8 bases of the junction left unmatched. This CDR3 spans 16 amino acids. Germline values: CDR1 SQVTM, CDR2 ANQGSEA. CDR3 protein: CSVGGIAGGPSYEQYF. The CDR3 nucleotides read TGCAGCGTTGGAGGTATAGCGGGAGGGCCCTCCTACGAGCAGTACTTC.

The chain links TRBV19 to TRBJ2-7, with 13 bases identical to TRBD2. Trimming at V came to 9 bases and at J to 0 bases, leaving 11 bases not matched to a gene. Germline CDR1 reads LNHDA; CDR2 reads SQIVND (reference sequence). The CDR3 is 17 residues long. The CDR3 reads CASGGLAGKESSYEQYF. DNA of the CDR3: TGTGCCAGCGGGGGACTAGCGGGAAAGGAGAGCTCCTACGAGCAGTACTTC.

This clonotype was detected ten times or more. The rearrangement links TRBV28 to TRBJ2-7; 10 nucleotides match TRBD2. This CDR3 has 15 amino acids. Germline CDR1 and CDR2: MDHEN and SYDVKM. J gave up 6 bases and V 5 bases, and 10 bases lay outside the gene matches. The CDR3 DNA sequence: TGTGCCAGCAGTGGGCGACTAGCGGGTTTTATCGAGCAGTACTTC. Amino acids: CASSGRLAGFIEQYF.

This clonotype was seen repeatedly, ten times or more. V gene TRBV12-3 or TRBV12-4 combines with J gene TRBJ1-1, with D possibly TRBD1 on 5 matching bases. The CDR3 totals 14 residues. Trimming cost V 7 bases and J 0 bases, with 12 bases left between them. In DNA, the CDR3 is TGTGCCAGCACCTTCCCAGGGATGAACACTGAAGCTTTCTTT. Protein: CASTFPGMNTEAFF.

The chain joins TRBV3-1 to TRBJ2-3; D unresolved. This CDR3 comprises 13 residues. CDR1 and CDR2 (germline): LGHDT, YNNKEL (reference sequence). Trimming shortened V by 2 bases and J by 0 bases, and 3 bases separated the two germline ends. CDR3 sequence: CASSQLSTDTQYF. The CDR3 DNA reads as TGTGCCAGCAGCCAACTCAGCACAGATACGCAGTATTTT.

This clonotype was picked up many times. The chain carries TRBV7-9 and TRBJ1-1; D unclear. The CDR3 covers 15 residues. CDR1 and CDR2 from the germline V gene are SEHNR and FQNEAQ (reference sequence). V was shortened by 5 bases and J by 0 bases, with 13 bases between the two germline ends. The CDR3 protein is CASSRGSILNTEAFF. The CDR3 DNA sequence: TGTGCCAGCAGCCGAGGGTCAATTTTGAACACTGAAGCTTTCTTT.

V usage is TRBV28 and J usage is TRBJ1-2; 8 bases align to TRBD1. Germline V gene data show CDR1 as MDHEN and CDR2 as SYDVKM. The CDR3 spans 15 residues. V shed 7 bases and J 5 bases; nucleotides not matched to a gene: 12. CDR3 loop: CASTQGTGLRYGYTF. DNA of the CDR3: TGTGCCAGCACCCAAGGGACAGGCCTACGGTATGGCTACACCTTC.

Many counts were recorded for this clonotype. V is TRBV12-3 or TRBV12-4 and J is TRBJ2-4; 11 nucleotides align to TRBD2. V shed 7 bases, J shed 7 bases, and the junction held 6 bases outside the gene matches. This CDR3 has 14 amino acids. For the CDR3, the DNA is TGTGCCAGCACCCTAGCGGGAGGTGGTAACATTCAGTACTTC. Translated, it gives CASTLAGGGNIQYF.

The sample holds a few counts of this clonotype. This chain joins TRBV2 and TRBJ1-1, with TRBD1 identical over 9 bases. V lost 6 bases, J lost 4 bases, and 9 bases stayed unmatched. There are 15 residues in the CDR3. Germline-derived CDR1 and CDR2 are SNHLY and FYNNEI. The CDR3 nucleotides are TGTGCCAGCAGACCCCGACAGGGGGTCTTCACTGAAGCTTTCTTT. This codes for CASRPRQGVFTEAFF.

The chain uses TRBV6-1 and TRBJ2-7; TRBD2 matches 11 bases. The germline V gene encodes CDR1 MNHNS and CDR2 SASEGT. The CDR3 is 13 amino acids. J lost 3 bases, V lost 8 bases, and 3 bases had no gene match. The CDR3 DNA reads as TGTGCCAGCGGGACTAGCGGTTACTACGAGCAGTACTTC. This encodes CASGTSGYYEQYF.

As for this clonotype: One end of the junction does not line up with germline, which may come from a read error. CDR3 sequence: CASISRIRGDTEALF. Written as DNA, the CDR3 is TGTGCCAGCATCTCCCGCATTCGAGGTGACACTGAAGCTCTCTTT. V and J are TRBV12-3 or TRBV12-4 and TRBJ1-1; D not resolved. This CDR3 has 15 residues.

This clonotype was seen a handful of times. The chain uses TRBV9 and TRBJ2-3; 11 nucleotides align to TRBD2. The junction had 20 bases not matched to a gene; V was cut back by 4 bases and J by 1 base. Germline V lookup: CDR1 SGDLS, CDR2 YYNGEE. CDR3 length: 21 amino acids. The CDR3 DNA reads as TGTGCCAGCAGCCCTCCCTGGAACAGTAGCGGGGGGGCCCCGGGCACAGATACGCAGTATTTT. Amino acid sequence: CASSPPWNSSGGAPGTDTQYF.

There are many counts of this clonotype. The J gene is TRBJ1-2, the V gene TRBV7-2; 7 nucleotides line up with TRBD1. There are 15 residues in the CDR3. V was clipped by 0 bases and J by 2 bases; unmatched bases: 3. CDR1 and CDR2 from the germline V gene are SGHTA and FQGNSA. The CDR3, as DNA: TGTGCCAGCAGCTTAGCGAGGGGGCGGAACTATGGCTACACCTTC. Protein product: CASSLARGRNYGYTF.